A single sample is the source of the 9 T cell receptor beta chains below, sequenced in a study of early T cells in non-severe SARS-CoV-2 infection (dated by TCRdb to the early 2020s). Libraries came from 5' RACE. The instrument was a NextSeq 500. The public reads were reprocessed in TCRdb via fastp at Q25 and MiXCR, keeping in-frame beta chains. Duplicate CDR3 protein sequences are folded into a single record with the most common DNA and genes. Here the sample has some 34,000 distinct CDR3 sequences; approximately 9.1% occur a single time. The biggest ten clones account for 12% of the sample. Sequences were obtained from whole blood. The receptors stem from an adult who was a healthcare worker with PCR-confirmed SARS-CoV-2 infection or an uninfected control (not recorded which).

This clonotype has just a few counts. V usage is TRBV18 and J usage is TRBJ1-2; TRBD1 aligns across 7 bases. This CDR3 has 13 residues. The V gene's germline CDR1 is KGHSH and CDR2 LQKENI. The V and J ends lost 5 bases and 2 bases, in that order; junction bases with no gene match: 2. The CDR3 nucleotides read TGTGCCAGCTCAGAGGGGGCAAACTATGGCTACACCTTC. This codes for CASSEGANYGYTF.

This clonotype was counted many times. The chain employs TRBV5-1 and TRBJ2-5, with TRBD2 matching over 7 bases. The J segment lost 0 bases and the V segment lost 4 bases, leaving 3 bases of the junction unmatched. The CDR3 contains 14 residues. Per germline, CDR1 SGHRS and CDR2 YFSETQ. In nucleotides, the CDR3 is TGCGCCAGCAGCCCTGGACTAGACCAAGAGACCCAGTACTTC. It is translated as CASSPGLDQETQYF. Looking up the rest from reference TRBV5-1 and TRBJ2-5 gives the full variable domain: KAGVTQTPRYLIKTRGQQVTLSCSPISGHRSVSWYQQTPGQGLQFLFEYFSETQRNKGNFPGRFSGRQFSNSRSEMNVSTLELGDSALYLCASSPGLDQETQYFGPGTRLLVL.

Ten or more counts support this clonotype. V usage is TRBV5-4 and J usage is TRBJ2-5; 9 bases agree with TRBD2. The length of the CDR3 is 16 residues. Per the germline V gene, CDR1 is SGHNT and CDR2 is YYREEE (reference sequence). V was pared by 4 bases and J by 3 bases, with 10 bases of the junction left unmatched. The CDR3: CASSTTLAGAKETQYF. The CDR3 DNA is TGTGCCAGCAGCACCACGTTAGCGGGGGCCAAAGAGACCCAGTACTTC.

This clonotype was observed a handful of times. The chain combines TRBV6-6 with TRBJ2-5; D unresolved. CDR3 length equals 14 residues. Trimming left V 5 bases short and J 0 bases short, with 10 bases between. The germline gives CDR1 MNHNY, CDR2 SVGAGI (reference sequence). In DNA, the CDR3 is TGTGCCAGCAGTCCTTCCAAGTACCAAGAGACCCAGTACTTC. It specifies CASSPSKYQETQYF.

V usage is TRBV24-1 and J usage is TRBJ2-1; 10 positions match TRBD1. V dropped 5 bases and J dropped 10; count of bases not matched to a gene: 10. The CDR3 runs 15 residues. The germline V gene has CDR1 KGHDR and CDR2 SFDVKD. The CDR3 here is CATSGPGQGSWEQFF. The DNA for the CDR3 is TGTGCCACCAGTGGCCCGGGACAGGGGTCATGGGAGCAGTTCTTC.

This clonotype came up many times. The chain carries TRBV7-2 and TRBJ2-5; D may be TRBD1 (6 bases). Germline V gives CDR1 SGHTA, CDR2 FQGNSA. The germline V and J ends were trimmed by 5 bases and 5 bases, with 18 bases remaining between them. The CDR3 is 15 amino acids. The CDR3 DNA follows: TGTGCCAGCAGCCGCCAGGGCAGTCAGGGGGAGACCCAGTACTTC. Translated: CASSRQGSQGETQYF.

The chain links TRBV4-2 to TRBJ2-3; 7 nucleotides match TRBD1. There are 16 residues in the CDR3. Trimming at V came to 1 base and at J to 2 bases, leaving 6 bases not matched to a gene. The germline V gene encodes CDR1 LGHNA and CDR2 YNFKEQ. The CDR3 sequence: CASSQVRTGITDTQYF. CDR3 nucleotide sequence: TGTGCCAGCAGCCAAGTTCGGACAGGAATCACAGATACGCAGTATTTT.

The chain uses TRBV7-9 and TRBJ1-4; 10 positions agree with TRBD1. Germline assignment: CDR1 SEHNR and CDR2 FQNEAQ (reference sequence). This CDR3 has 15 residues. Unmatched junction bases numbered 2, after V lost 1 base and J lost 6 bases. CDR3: CASSLEGQGDEKLFF. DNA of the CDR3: TGTGCCAGCAGCTTAGAAGGACAGGGGGATGAAAAACTGTTTTTT.

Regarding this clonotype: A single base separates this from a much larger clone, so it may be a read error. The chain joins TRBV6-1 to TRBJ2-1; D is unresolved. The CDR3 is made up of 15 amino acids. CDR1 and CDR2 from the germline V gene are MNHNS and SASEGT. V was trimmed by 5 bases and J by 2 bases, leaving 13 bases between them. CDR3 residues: CASSKEDVAYNEQFF. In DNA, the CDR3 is TGTGCCAGCAGTAAAGAGGACGTGGCCTACAATGAGCAGTTCTTC.